The clone carrying this T cell receptor (beta chain) was seen a handful of times. Using immunoSEQ multiplex PCR, the repertoire was profiled, and TCRdb retains in-frame clones only, with some absent. The data show about 670,000 clones, 75% to 90% seen once. V was clipped by 0 bases and J by 4 bases, with 16 bases between them. CDR3 length: 17 residues. The germline V gene has CDR1 KGHSH and CDR2 LQKENI. This specimen comes from a study of blood T cell repertoires in COVID-19. Sequenced: peripheral blood. V usage is TRBV18 and J usage is TRBJ1-5, with D possibly matching TRBD1 (6 bases). This clonotype originated in a woman under 30 with acute or convalescent COVID-19. The CDR3 DNA reads TGTGCCAGCTCACCACCGGGAGCGACAGGCCCTAATCAGCCCCAGCATTTT. It specifies CASSPPGATGPNQPQHF.